The 6 T cell receptor beta chains below were found in one sample sequenced in a study. TCRdb fed the RT-PCR reads into MiXCR, producing one record per CDR3 protein. The profile shows hundreds of thousands of distinct CDR3 sequences, 12% to 15% of them singletons. The source material was memory CD4+ T cells from blood. The receptors here all came from a female donor in good health, serving as a healthy control.

This clonotype was counted at least ten times. The chain combines TRBV12-3 or TRBV12-4 with TRBJ1-4; D gene uncertain. V gave up 5 bases and J gave up 13 bases, with 17 bases separating them. CDR3 length: 13 amino acids. CDR3 protein: CASSPPGVSTLFF. Here the CDR3 DNA reads TGTGCCAGCAGTCCCCCCGGGGTTTCGACACTGTTTTTT.

This clonotype showed up just a few times. The V and J genes are TRBV27 and TRBJ1-6, with D possibly matching TRBD1 (6 bases). Per the germline V gene, CDR1 is MNHEY and CDR2 is SMNVEV (reference sequence). Trimming removed 2 bases at V and 11 bases at J, with 10 bases between. This CDR3 has 13 residues. CDR3 in amino acids: CASSLVRGAPLHF. DNA of the CDR3: TGTGCCAGCAGTTTAGTCAGGGGTGCACCCCTCCACTTT.

As regards this clonotype: Mismatch with germline at one junction end may stem from a read error. The chain couples TRBV10-3 to TRBJ2-7; 13 nucleotides align to TRBD2. CDR3 length: 18 residues. Germline V gene data show CDR1 as ENHRY and CDR2 as SYGVKD. CDR3 amino acids: CASSFRLAGGTLSYEQYF. The CDR3 DNA follows: TGTGCCAGCAGTTTTCGACTAGCGGGGGGAACTCTGTCCTACGAGCAGTACTTC.

The chain has TRBV20-1 and TRBJ1-2; TRBD1 aligns across 7 bases. Germline V gene data show CDR1 as DFQATT and CDR2 as SNEGSKA (reference sequence). V was clipped by 3 bases and J by 6 bases; unmatched bases: 4. This CDR3 is 12 amino acids long. The DNA for the CDR3 is TGCAGTGCTAGGAGCCAGGGGGATGGCTACACCTTC. The encoded protein is CSARSQGDGYTF.

The chain links TRBV20-1 to TRBJ1-5, with 8 nucleotides matching TRBD1. V trimming: 4 bases; J trimming: 3 bases; junction bases outside the gene matches: 5. Germline-derived CDR1 and CDR2 are DFQATT and SNEGSKA (reference sequence). This CDR3 spans 14 amino acids. The CDR3 here is CSAKGQVNNQPQHF. In DNA form, the CDR3 reads TGCAGTGCTAAGGGACAGGTTAACAATCAGCCCCAGCATTTT.

This clonotype came up many times. The J gene is TRBJ1-2, the V gene TRBV10-3; 8 bases map to TRBD1. Unmatched junction bases numbered 13, after V lost 6 bases and J lost 7 bases. The CDR3 totals 15 residues. Germline V lookup: CDR1 ENHRY, CDR2 SYGVKD. The CDR3 loop is CAIRPGGQVASGYTF. The CDR3, as DNA: TGTGCCATCAGGCCAGGGGGCCAGGTAGCGTCTGGCTACACCTTC.